A selection of T cell receptor beta chains follows, all from one sample in a study of T cells expressing NK-cell markers. TCRdb reworked the 5' RACE reads into one entry per CDR3 protein, no DNA. This repertoire includes about 550,000 distinct CDR3 sequences. Sequenced sample: blood T cells: a sorted CD56 or NKG2C T cell subset, CD4+ or CD8+ T cells, or bulk PBMC T cells (not recorded which). The source is a man younger than 35 in good health. The CDR3 runs from the conserved cysteine through the conserved F or W.

CDR3 protein	V gene	J gene
CASSWTPGNPNSGANVLTF	TRBV7-6	TRBJ2-6
CASSLDWSGDTQYF	TRBV7-9	TRBJ2-3
CASSPQREGRGSQYF	TRBV11-2	TRBJ2-5
CASSGGGGLYYGYTF	TRBV9	TRBJ1-2
CASSLDHGGAKNIQYF	TRBV11-2	TRBJ2-4
CSAPGTPGAGELFF	TRBV20-1	TRBJ2-2
CASSRNPTYNEQFF	TRBV3-1	TRBJ2-1
CASSFTSGNPNEQFF	TRBV7-3	TRBJ2-1
CAWSVGLTGELFF	TRBV30	TRBJ2-2
CASSQGLDRREQFF	TRBV14	TRBJ2-1
CSARDVRGSPLHF	TRBV20-1	TRBJ1-6
CASSTWTSGREWDTQYF	TRBV9	TRBJ2-3
CASSPPTGGQETQYF	TRBV9	TRBJ2-5
CSARRWVGFDQPQHF	TRBV20-1	TRBJ1-5
CATQRQAGGYTF	TRBV15	TRBJ1-2
CASSEGTGASTNEKLFF	TRBV12-3/TRBV12-4	TRBJ1-4
CASSLVGSGDNEQFF	TRBV5-1	TRBJ2-1
CASSEAWREDTDTQYF	TRBV2	TRBJ2-3
CATSDLEKVDEQFF	TRBV24-1	TRBJ2-1